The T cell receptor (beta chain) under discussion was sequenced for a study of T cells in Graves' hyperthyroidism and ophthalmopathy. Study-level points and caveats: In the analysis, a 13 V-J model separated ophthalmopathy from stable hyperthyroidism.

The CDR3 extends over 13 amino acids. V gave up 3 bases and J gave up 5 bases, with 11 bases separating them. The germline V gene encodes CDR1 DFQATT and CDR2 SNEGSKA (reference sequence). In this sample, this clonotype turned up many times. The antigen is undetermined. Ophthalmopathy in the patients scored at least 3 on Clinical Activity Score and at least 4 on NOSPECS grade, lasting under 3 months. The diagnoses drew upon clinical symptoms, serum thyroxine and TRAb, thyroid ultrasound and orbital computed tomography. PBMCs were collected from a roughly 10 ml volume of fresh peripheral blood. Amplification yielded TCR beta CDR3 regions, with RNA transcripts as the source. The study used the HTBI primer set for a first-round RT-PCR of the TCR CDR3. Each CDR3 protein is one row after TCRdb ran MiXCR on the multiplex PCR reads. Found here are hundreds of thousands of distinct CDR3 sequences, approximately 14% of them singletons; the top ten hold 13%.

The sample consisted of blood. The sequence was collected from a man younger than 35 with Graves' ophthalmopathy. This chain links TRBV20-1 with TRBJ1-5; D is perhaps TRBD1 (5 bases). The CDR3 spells CSASSGGDQPQHF. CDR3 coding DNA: TGCAGTGCTAGTTCGGGGGGAGATCAGCCCCAGCATTTT.